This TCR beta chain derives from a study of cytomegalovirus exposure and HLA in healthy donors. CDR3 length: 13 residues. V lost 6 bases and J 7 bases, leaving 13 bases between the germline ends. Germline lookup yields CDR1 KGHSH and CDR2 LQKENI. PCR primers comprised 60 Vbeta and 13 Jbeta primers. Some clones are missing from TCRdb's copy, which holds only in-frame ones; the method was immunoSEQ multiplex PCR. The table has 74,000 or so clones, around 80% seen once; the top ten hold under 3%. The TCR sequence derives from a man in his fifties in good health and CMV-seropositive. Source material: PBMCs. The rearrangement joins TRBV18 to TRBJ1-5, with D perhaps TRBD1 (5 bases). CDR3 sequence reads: CASSPSKGQPQHF. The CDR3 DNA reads TGTGCCAGCTCTCCCTCCAAGGGGCAGCCCCAGCATTTT.